One sample yielded the 22 T cell receptor beta chains listed below, sequenced in a study of identical twins. TCRdb re-called the 5' RACE reads through MiXCR, storing one row per CDR3 protein. The profile shows 1.5 million to 2 million distinct CDR3 sequences, roughly 35% of them singletons. Sample: cord blood. These receptors all come from a newborn girl in good health.

This clonotype showed up many times. The gene calls are TRBV28 and TRBJ2-7; 7 bases map to TRBD1. J lost 2 bases, V lost 6 bases, and 7 bases had no gene match. From germline, CDR1 is MDHEN and CDR2 SYDVKM. The CDR3 has 14 residues. The CDR3 is CASSPGQAPYEQYF. The DNA for the CDR3 is TGTGCCAGCAGCCCTGGACAGGCCCCCTACGAGCAGTACTTC. Filled out from reference TRBV28 and TRBJ2-7, the complete variable domain reads DVKVTQSSRYLVKRTGEKVFLECVQDMDHENMFWYRQDPGLGLRLIYFSYDVKMKEKGDIPEGYSVSREKKERFSLILESASTNQTSMYLCASSPGQAPYEQYFGPGTRLTVT.

The table lists this clonotype with many counts. The chain uses TRBV12-3 or TRBV12-4 and TRBJ2-1; the D gene could be TRBD1 or TRBD2 (5 bases each). The CDR3 loop spans 13 amino acids. Trimming shortened V by 6 bases and J by 4 bases, and 10 bases separated the two germline ends. Here the CDR3 DNA reads TGTGCCAGCAGCTGGGACGGTTACAATGAGCAGTTCTTC. It codes for CASSWDGYNEQFF.

DNA for the CDR3: TGCGCCAGCAGCTTGAGACCGACAGGGGGTACGAGCAATCAGCCCCAGCATTTT. Its protein product is CASSLRPTGGTSNQPQHF. V and J are TRBV5-1 and TRBJ1-5; 9 positions agree with TRBD1. This CDR3 region has 18 residues. With 1 base clipped from V and 1 base from J, the junction kept 9 bases outside the gene matches. Per germline, CDR1 SGHRS and CDR2 YFSETQ.

Ten or more counts support this clonotype. The chain couples TRBV5-1 to TRBJ2-7; 7 bases are shared with TRBD2. The trim removed 2 bases at V and 1 base at J, leaving 6 bases unmatched. This CDR3 spans 15 amino acids. Germline CDR1 is SGHRS and CDR2 is YFSETQ. The CDR3 sequence: CASSLTGLVSYEQYF. CDR3 nucleotide sequence: TGCGCCAGCAGCTTAACCGGACTAGTTTCCTACGAGCAGTACTTC.

The genes are TRBV2 and TRBJ2-3; unclear D gene. Trimming removed 8 bases at V and 1 base at J, with 13 bases between. This CDR3 contains 14 residues. Germline V gene lookup returns CDR1 SNHLY and CDR2 FYNNEI. This chain's CDR3 is CASFDFTGTDTQYF. The CDR3 region has the DNA TGTGCCAGCTTCGACTTTACTGGCACAGATACGCAGTATTTT. Drawing the rest from reference TRBV2 and TRBJ2-3, the complete variable domain is EPEVTQTPSHQVTQMGQEVILRCVPISNHLYFYWYRQILGQKVEFLVSFYNNEISEKSEIFDDQFSVERPDGSNFTLKIRSTKLEDSAMYFCASFDFTGTDTQYFGPGTRLTVL.

This clonotype turned up a few times. This chain uses TRBV7-2 with TRBJ2-7; D remains ambiguous. Germline V gene data show CDR1 as SGHTA and CDR2 as FQGNSA. The CDR3 spans 14 residues. Trimming removed 6 bases from V and 2 bases from J, with 14 bases in between. DNA of the CDR3: TGTGCCAGCAGTCTTCAGCCCCATACCTACGAGCAGTACTTC. This encodes CASSLQPHTYEQYF.

The chain uses TRBV20-1 and TRBJ2-7; 11 nucleotides align to TRBD2. Germline values: CDR1 DFQATT, CDR2 SNEGSKA (reference sequence). The CDR3 consists of 11 residues. The trim removed 6 bases at V and 12 bases at J, leaving 7 bases unmatched. The CDR3, as DNA: TGCAGTGCCTCCACGACTAGCGGGGTGTACTTC. Its translation is CSASTTSGVYF.

The rearrangement links TRBV20-1 to TRBJ2-1; the match to TRBD2 covers 10 bases. With 7 bases clipped from V and 5 bases from J, the junction kept 14 bases outside the gene matches. Germline CDR1 DFQATT, CDR2 SNEGSKA (reference sequence). There are 16 residues in the CDR3. CDR3: CSERAGGPASHNEQFF. The CDR3 region has the DNA TGCAGTGAGAGAGCGGGAGGGCCGGCTTCTCACAATGAGCAGTTCTTC.

The V call is TRBV20-1, the J call TRBJ1-5; unclear D gene. The CDR3 runs 17 residues. V lost 1 base to trimming and J lost 0 bases, with 16 bases between them. Germline assignment: CDR1 DFQATT and CDR2 SNEGSKA (reference sequence). DNA for the CDR3: TGCAGTGCTAGAGGCGTGGCGGTAACGTATAGCAATCAGCCCCAGCATTTT. Its protein is CSARGVAVTYSNQPQHF.

This clonotype was counted many times. The chain has TRBV12-5 and TRBJ2-3; D gene unclear. Trimming stripped 1 base from V and 2 bases from J, with 7 bases between. Per the germline V gene, CDR1 is LGHNT and CDR2 is FRNRAP. The CDR3 totals 14 residues. The CDR3 protein is CASGLDVPTDTQYF. Here the CDR3 DNA reads TGTGCTAGTGGTTTGGACGTCCCCACAGATACGCAGTATTTT.

V and J are TRBV27 and TRBJ1-6; possibly TRBD1 for D (5 bases). This CDR3 region has 17 residues. The ends were cut back, 6 bases at V and 0 bases at J, with 15 bases in the middle. Germline V lookup: CDR1 MNHEY, CDR2 SMNVEV (reference sequence). The CDR3 region is CASRGLGLSSYNSPLHF. In DNA form, the CDR3 reads TGTGCCAGCAGGGGCTTGGGGCTGAGCTCCTATAATTCACCCCTCCACTTT.

The chain employs TRBV19 and TRBJ2-5, with TRBD1 matching over 7 bases. This CDR3 has 14 amino acids. The V gene end was trimmed by 10 bases and the J gene end by 0 bases; junction bases not matched to a gene: 8. CDR1 and CDR2 (germline): LNHDA, SQIVND (reference sequence). The CDR3 DNA sequence: TGTGCCACTAAACAGGGGTTGTACCAAGAGACCCAGTACTTC. Translated: CATKQGLYQETQYF.

This chain links TRBV20-1 with TRBJ2-5; TRBD1 agrees at 9 bases. The ends lost 4 bases at V and 2 bases at J; junction bases unmatched: 2. CDR1 and CDR2 (germline): DFQATT, SNEGSKA (reference sequence). The CDR3 consists of 13 residues. The CDR3 sequence: CSATQGAQETQYF. The CDR3 DNA reads as TGCAGTGCTACACAGGGGGCGCAAGAGACCCAGTACTTC.

This clonotype showed up many times. The chain is built from TRBV7-6 and TRBJ2-1; 11 bases map to TRBD2. The V gene end was trimmed by 5 bases and the J gene end by 6 bases; junction bases not matched to a gene: 6. Germline V gene data show CDR1 as SGHVS and CDR2 as FNYEAQ. The CDR3 consists of 15 residues. DNA of the CDR3: TGTGCCAGCAGCACCGGGACTAGCGGCCTCAATGAGCAGTTCTTC. Residues: CASSTGTSGLNEQFF.

The rearrangement links TRBV27 to TRBJ2-5, with 7 positions matching TRBD2. V dropped 1 base and J dropped 3; count of bases not matched to a gene: 5. Per germline, CDR1 MNHEY and CDR2 SMNVEV (reference sequence). This CDR3 comprises 15 residues. The CDR3 DNA follows: TGTGCCAGCAGTTTATGGGCTAGCGGTAAAGAGACCCAGTACTTC. Its translation: CASSLWASGKETQYF.

In this sample, this clonotype turned up a few times. This rearrangement joins TRBV12-3 or TRBV12-4 to TRBJ2-3, with 8 nucleotides matching TRBD2. The CDR3 is 14 amino acids. After removal of 5 bases from V and 4 bases from J, the junction contained 5 bases not matched to a gene. The CDR3 sequence: CASSPPGGADTQYF. The CDR3, as DNA: TGTGCCAGCAGTCCCCCGGGAGGGGCAGATACGCAGTATTTT.

A word on this clonotype: At one boundary the junction diverges from the germline segment, which might be a read error. The V and J genes are TRBV28 and TRBJ2-5, with D unclear. The CDR3 totals 12 residues. Per the germline V gene, CDR1 is MDHEN and CDR2 is SYDVKM. The CDR3 loop is CACSFTAETQYF. Written as DNA, the CDR3 is TGTGCCTGCAGTTTTACAGCAGAGACCCAGTACTTC.

The V gene is TRBV12-3 or TRBV12-4, the J gene TRBJ2-7, with D unclear. The V end was cut by 5 bases, the J end by 2 bases, with 13 bases between. This CDR3 comprises 14 residues. The DNA of the CDR3 is TGTGCCAGCAGTAAAAGTGGGGTGACCTACGAGCAGTACTTC. Its protein is CASSKSGVTYEQYF.

The genes are TRBV10-3 and TRBJ2-4; tentative D call: TRBD2 (5 bases). The germline V gene encodes CDR1 ENHRY and CDR2 SYGVKD. The CDR3 extends over 15 amino acids. V lost 6 bases and J lost 6, with 18 bases in between. CDR3 in DNA: TGTGCCATCAGCCTCTTGCCACGGGCGGGAAACATTCAGTACTTC. Translation: CAISLLPRAGNIQYF.

The chain has TRBV9 and TRBJ2-5, with a weak D call TRBD2 (6 bases). The germline CDR1 and CDR2 sequences are SGDLS and YYNGEE. This CDR3 is built from 16 residues. Trimming took off 4 bases at V and 0 bases at J, with 16 bases between the two ends. CDR3 in amino acids: CASSSIGGTYQETQYF. As DNA, the CDR3 is TGTGCCAGCAGCTCAATCGGGGGTACCTACCAAGAGACCCAGTACTTC.

This chain uses TRBV7-2 with TRBJ2-1; D is perhaps TRBD1 or TRBD2 (5 bases each). Germline CDR1 is SGHTA and CDR2 is FQGNSA. The CDR3 is 17 residues long. V shed 5 bases and J shed 0 bases, with 17 bases lying between them. This CDR3 reads CASSLGRGGFSYNEQFF. The CDR3 region has the DNA TGTGCCAGCAGCCTGGGTAGGGGCGGGTTCTCCTACAATGAGCAGTTCTTC.

V and J are TRBV5-4 and TRBJ2-5, with TRBD2 as a possible D gene (6 bases). This CDR3 has 17 amino acids. Per germline, CDR1 SGHNT and CDR2 YYREEE (reference sequence). The V and J ends lost 1 base and 8 bases respectively, with 24 bases between them. The DNA for the CDR3 is TGTGCCAGCAGCTTGCGGTTTTTGGCTAGCGTTGGAAGAACCCAGTACTTC. Its protein product is CASSLRFLASVGRTQYF.